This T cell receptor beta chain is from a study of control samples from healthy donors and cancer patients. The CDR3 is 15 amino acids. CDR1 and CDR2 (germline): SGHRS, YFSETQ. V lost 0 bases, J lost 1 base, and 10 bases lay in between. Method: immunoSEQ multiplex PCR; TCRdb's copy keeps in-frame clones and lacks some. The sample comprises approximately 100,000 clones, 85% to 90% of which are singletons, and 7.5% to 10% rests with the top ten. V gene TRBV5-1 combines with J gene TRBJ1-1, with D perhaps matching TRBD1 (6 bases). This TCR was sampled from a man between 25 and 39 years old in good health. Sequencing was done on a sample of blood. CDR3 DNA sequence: TGCGCCAGCAGCTTGGGTCTGGGGGCGAACACTGAAGCTTTCTTT. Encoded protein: CASSLGLGANTEAFF.